This T cell receptor beta chain was sequenced for a study of blood T cell repertoires in COVID-19. Turning to the study itself: The analysed material was cDNA or gDNA that came from T cells, B-cell-depleted T cells, or PBMCs.

Assay used: immunoSEQ multiplex PCR; TCRdb lists only in-frame clones, some missing. The sample lists approximately 210,000 clones, approximately 90% seen once, with approximately 1.2% in the top ten. The V gene's germline CDR1 is SGHDT and CDR2 YYEEEE. The CDR3 spans 15 residues. V was clipped by 4 bases and J by 7 bases; unmatched bases: 10. The TCR was taken from a man aged 25 to 40 with acute or convalescent COVID-19. Sequencing used peripheral blood. The chain combines TRBV5-6 with TRBJ2-2; 7 bases are a match to TRBD2. The CDR3 here is CASSPFPASGGELFF. The CDR3 DNA reads as TGTGCCAGCAGCCCCTTCCCGGCTAGCGGCGGGGAGCTGTTTTTT. Full variable domain (missing parts from reference TRBV5-6 and TRBJ2-2): DAGVTQSPTHLIKTRGQQVTLRCSPKSGHDTVSWYQQALGQGPQFIFQYYEEEERQRGNFPDRFSGHQFPNYSSELNVNALLLGDSALYLCASSPFPASGGELFFGEGSRLTVL.